This TCR beta chain was recorded in a study of human T cells and chemical hapten exposure. Background on the study: Patients received weekly diphenylcyclopropenone doses to the scalp throughout the approximately 24-week study. General study findings and limits: Alopecia in all donors means immunity may differ from healthy individuals. The formation of large CDR3 similarity clusters by expanded TCRs significantly exceeded that of controls.

Time point described: pre-sensitization, week 0. Regarding treatment: therapeutic diphenylcyclopropenone sensitization with weekly scalp DPC. Individual cDNA molecules each carried unique molecular identifiers attached by the library. TCRdb ran MiXCR on the RACE reads and lists one entry per CDR3 protein. Of under 400,000 distinct CDR3 sequences in the sample, about 5.1% were seen once. The CDR3 consists of 15 residues. CDR1 is MNHEY, CDR2 SMNVEV, per germline (reference sequence). Trimming cost V 6 bases and J 7 bases, with 16 bases left between them. This clonotype was seen many times. Its specificity is not known.

The chain joins TRBV27 to TRBJ1-6; D is uncertain. Sequenced material: whole blood, taken in connection with sensitization to the hapten diphenylcyclopropenone (DPC). This TCR was recovered from a woman in her fifties or sixties with alopecia areata. Some clones in this sample may be carry-over from other donors' samples. CDR3 amino acids: CASSLGSGYNSPLHF. The CDR3 DNA sequence: TGTGCCAGCAGCCTGGGGTCAGGTTACAATTCACCCCTCCACTTT.